The 13 T cell receptor beta chains presented below share a single source sample, sequenced in a study of low-dose radiotherapy and immunotherapy resistance in tumors. Time point noted: after trial treatment. Stated treatment: LDRT plus nivolumab, ipilimumab, low-dose cyclophosphamide and aspirin (RACIN trial). TRAV and TRBV primers primed cDNA for both TCRalpha and TCRbeta. The authors amplified TCRs for around 20 PCR cycles with a constant-region primer and a V-primer adapter. TCRdb used MiXCR to reprocess the reads, holding one entry per CDR3 protein. The top ten clones hold approximately 1.5% of a sample with around 80,000 distinct CDR3 sequences, about 17% of them seen once. The specimen comprised PBMCs, sampled after low-dose radiotherapy plus immunotherapy. All receptors derive from a male donor with prostate cancer.

This clonotype has at least ten counts. V usage is TRBV28 and J usage is TRBJ2-1; possibly TRBD1 for D (5 bases). Germline lookup yields CDR1 MDHEN and CDR2 SYDVKM. V shed 2 bases and J shed 9 bases, with 14 bases lying between them. The CDR3 has 14 amino acids. The CDR3 bases are TGTGCCAGCAGTTTACCCGGTCAAGGGGTTGAGCAGTTCTTC. It translates to CASSLPGQGVEQFF.

This clonotype has a count of ten or more. The V and J genes are TRBV24-1 and TRBJ2-2, with D hard to call. V was cut by 3 bases and J by 3 bases, with 7 bases left in between. The CDR3 contains 14 residues. CDR1 is KGHDR and CDR2 is SFDVKD in the germline V gene. The CDR3 nucleotides read TGTGCCACCAGTGATGAAGGGTACACCGGGGAGCTGTTTTTT. This gives the protein CATSDEGYTGELFF.

This clonotype was recorded many times. The chain is built from TRBV20-1 and TRBJ2-3; 9 positions match TRBD2. V shed 0 bases and J 1 base; nucleotides not matched to a gene: 11. Germline V CDR1 and CDR2: DFQATT, SNEGSKA (reference sequence). The CDR3 sequence is 18 residues long. The CDR3 spells CSARDRGAGGPRTDTQYF. The CDR3 DNA follows: TGCAGTGCTAGAGATAGAGGGGCGGGAGGGCCGCGCACAGATACGCAGTATTTT.

The chain employs TRBV5-3 and TRBJ2-1; 10 bases fit TRBD2. TRBV5-3 is an open reading frame whose function is uncertain. The length of the CDR3 is 20 residues. With V trimmed by 4 bases and J by 2 bases, 18 bases remained unmatched. CDR3 bases: TGTGCCAGAAGCCAAGAACTGAGCAGCGGGAGGGCTGTGGCCTACAATGAGCAGTTCTTC. Translation gives CARSQELSSGRAVAYNEQFF.

This clonotype was seen at least ten times. The chain is built from TRBV20-1 and TRBJ2-3; TRBD2 matches at 8 bases. Per the germline V gene, CDR1 is DFQATT and CDR2 is SNEGSKA (reference sequence). V gave up 3 bases and J gave up 1 base; unmatched junction bases: 9. CDR3 length: 16 residues. The CDR3 loop is CSARENSGTGTDTQYF. CDR3 coding DNA: TGCAGTGCTAGGGAAAATAGCGGGACTGGCACAGATACGCAGTATTTT.

This clonotype showed up many times. This chain joins TRBV14 and TRBJ1-1, with D perhaps matching TRBD1 (6 bases). Trimming pared 3 bases from V and 13 bases from J, leaving 15 bases between. The CDR3 spans 12 residues. The V gene's germline CDR1 is SGHDN and CDR2 FVKESK. CDR3 bases: TGTGCCAGCAGCCAGCAACAGGGAGAGGATTTCTTT. Translation gives CASSQQQGEDFF.

Comment on this clonotype: A much larger clone differs by one base, so this may be a read error. The conserved phenylalanine or tryptophan is not found at the CDR3 terminus, so this likely reflects a read error. V is TRBV11-3 and J is TRBJ1-1; a weak D match, TRBD1 (5 bases). Germline V gene lookup returns CDR1 SGHNT and CDR2 YENEEA. Trimming shortened V by 5 bases and J by 6 bases, and 13 bases separated the two germline ends. The length of the CDR3 is 13 residues. CDR3 nucleotides: TGTGCCAGCAGCCCCCCAGGGTATGCTGAAGCTTTCTTA. It encodes CASSPPGYAEAFL.

This clonotype was seen ten or more times. The junction departs from the called germline gene at one end, perhaps through a read error. This chain connects TRBV5-1 to TRBJ2-7; D remains ambiguous. Germline assignment: CDR1 SGHRS and CDR2 YFSETQ. This CDR3 is built from 13 residues. The CDR3 nucleotides read TGTGCCAGCAGCCGGGTCCTGGGGTACGAGCAGTACTTC. Its translation is CASSRVLGYEQYF.

This clonotype showed up many times. V and J are TRBV6-2 or TRBV6-3 and TRBJ2-7, with 13 bases fitting TRBD2. The germline CDR1 and CDR2 sequences are MNHEY and SVGEGT. The J segment lost 0 bases and the V segment lost 1 base, leaving 6 bases of the junction unmatched. This CDR3 comprises 18 residues. The CDR3 reads CASSYWTSGSLSSYEQYF. DNA of the CDR3: TGTGCCAGCAGTTACTGGACTAGCGGGAGCCTTAGCTCCTACGAGCAGTACTTC.

This clonotype has at least ten counts. One end of the junction varies from germline; a read error may be responsible. CDR3 coding DNA: TGTGCCAGCAGCTTGGCGGGGGCGAACACCGGGGAGCTGTTTTTT. It is translated as CASSLAGANTGELFF. The rearrangement links TRBV5-1 to TRBJ2-2; 7 nucleotides agree with TRBD2. The CDR3 spans 15 residues. Germline V CDR1 and CDR2: SGHRS, YFSETQ. Together with reference TRBV5-1 and TRBJ2-2, the CDR3 gives the full variable domain: KAGVTQTPRYLIKTRGQQVTLSCSPISGHRSVSWYQQTPGQGLQFLFEYFSETQRNKGNFPGRFSGRQFSNSRSEMNVSTLELGDSALYLCASSLAGANTGELFFGEGSRLTVL.

This clonotype came up many times. J is TRBJ2-1 and V is TRBV28, with D possibly matching TRBD2 (6 bases). Trimming shortened V by 5 bases and J by 0 bases, and 17 bases separated the two germline ends. CDR1 and CDR2 (germline): MDHEN, SYDVKM. There are 17 residues in the CDR3. This CDR3 reads CASSPIAASGSYNEQFF. In nucleotides, the CDR3 is TGTGCCAGCAGTCCGATAGCGGCGAGTGGCTCCTACAATGAGCAGTTCTTC.

In its sample, this clonotype was seen a few times. V usage is TRBV9 and J usage is TRBJ2-5; D remains unclear. Trimming removed 4 bases from V and 0 bases from J, with 7 bases in between. The CDR3 length is 13 residues. Germline CDR1 and CDR2: SGDLS and YYNGEE. The CDR3 here is CASSPQYQETQYF. For the CDR3, the DNA is TGTGCCAGCAGCCCTCAGTACCAAGAGACCCAGTACTTC.

The chain uses TRBV3-1 and TRBJ2-1; D ambiguous. CDR3 length equals 12 residues. CDR1 is LGHDT and CDR2 is YNNKEL in the germline V gene (reference sequence). V was pared by 1 base and J by 8 bases, with 6 bases between. The CDR3 DNA sequence: TGTGCCAGCAGCCAAGGGTTATATGAGCAGTTCTTC. This codes for CASSQGLYEQFF.